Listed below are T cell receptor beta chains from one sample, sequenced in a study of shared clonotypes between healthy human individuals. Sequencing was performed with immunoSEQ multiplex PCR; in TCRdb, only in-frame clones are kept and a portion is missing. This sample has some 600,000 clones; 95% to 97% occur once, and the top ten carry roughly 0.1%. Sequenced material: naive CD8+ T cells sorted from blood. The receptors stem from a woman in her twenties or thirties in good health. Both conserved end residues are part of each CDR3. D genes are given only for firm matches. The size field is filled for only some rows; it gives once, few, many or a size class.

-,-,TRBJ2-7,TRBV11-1,TGTGCCAGCAGCTTAGTGTTAACCTACGAGCAGTACTTC,CASSLVLTYEQYF
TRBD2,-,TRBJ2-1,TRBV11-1,TGTGCCAGCAGCTTAGGGACTAGCGCCTACAATGAGCAGTTCTTC,CASSLGTSAYNEQFF
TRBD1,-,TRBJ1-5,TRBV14,TGTGCCAGCACGGGAGGACAGGTTGGGTGGCCCCAGCATTTT,CASTGGQVGWPQHF
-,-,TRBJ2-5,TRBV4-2,TGTGCCAGCAGCCGAGGGGCCGGTGAGCAGTACTTC,CASSRGAGEQYF
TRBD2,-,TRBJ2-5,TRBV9,TGTGCCAGCAGCGCCTCTAGCGGCACGGGGGAGCAGTACTTC,CASSASSGTGEQYF
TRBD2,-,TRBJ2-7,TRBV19,TGTGCCAGTAGTGCGGGGAGCGGGGGCTACGAGCAGTACTTC,CASSAGSGGYEQYF
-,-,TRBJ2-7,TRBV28,TGTGCCAGCAGTTTCTCTCCTGCGGGACATCAATACGAGCAGTACTTC,CASSFSPAGHQYEQYF
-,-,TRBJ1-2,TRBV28,TGTGCCAGCAGTTGGCAGGGGTCAGAGGGCTACACCTTC,CASSWQGSEGYTF
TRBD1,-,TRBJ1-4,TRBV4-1,TGCGCCAGCAGCCACCGACAGGGGGGGAATGAAAAACTGTTTTTT,CASSHRQGGNEKLFF
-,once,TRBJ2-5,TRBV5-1,TGCGCCAGCAGGGGGGAGCCAGAGACCCAGTACTTC,CASRGEPETQYF
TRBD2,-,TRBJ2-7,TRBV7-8,TGTGCCAGCAGCTCGGGACTAGCGGGAGTCGTCAACGAGCAGTACTTC,CASSSGLAGVVNEQYF
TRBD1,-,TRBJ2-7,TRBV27,TGTGCCAGCAGTTCGGTAGGGACAGGGGGTCACGAGCAGTACTTC,CASSSVGTGGHEQYF
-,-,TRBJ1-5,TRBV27,TGTGCCAGCAGTCCCCTGACGGTTGATCAGCCCCAGCATTTT,CASSPLTVDQPQHF
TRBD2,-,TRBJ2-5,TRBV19,TGTGCCAGTAGTATAGTGGGACTAGCGGGAGTAGAGACCCAGTACTTC,CASSIVGLAGVETQYF
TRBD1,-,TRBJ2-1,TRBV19,TGTGCCAGTAGTATCTGGGACAGGGGAATAAATGAGCAGTTCTTC,CASSIWDRGINEQFF
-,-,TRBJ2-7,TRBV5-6,TGTGCCAGCAGCTTGGACTTTAATCTCTACGAGCAGTACTTC,CASSLDFNLYEQYF
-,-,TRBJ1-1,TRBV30,TGTGCCTGGAGTAGGGAGAACACTGAAGCTTTCTTT,CAWSRENTEAFF
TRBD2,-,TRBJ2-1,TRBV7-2,TGTGCCAGCAGCTTAGGTACTAGCGGGAGGTACAATGAGCAGTTCTTC,CASSLGTSGRYNEQFF